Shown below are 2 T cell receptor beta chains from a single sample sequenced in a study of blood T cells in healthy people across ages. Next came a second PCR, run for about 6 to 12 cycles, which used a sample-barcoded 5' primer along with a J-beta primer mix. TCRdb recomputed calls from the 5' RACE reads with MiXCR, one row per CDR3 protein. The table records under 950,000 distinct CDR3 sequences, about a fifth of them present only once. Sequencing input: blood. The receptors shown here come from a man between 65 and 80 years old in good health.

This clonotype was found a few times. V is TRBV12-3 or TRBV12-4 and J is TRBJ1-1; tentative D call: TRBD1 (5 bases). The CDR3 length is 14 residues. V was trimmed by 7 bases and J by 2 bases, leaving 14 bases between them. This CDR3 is CASTWGGGNTEAFF. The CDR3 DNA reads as TGTGCCAGCACCTGGGGGGGTGGAAACACTGAAGCTTTCTTT.

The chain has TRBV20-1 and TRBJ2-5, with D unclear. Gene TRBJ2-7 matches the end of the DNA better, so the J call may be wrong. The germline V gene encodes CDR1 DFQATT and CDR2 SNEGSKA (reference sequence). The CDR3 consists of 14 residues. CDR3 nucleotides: TGCAGTGGTTCTCAGGAGCCCAGCTCCTACGAGCAGTACTTC. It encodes CSGSQEPSSYEQYF.